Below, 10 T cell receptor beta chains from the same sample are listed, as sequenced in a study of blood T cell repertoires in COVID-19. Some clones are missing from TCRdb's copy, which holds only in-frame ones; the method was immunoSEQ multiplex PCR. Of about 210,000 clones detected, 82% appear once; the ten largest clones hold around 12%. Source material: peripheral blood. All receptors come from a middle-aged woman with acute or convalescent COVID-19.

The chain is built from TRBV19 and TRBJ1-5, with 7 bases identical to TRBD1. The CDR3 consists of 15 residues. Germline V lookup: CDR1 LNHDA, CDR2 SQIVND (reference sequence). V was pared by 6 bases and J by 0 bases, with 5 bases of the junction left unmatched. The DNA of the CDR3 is TGTGCCAGTAGATGGGGGACAGATAGCAATCAGCCCCAGCATTTT. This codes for CASRWGTDSNQPQHF.

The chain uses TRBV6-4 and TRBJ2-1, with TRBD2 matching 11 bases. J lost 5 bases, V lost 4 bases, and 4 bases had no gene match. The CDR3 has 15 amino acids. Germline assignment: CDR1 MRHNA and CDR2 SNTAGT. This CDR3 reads CASSAVAGGNNEQFF. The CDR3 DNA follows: TGTGCCAGCAGTGCGGTAGCGGGAGGGAACAATGAGCAGTTCTTC.

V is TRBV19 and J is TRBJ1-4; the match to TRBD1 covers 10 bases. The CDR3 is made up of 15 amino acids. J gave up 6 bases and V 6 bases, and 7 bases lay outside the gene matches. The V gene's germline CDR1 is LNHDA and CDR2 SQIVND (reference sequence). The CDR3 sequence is CASSDRGQADEKLFF. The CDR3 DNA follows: TGTGCCAGTAGCGACAGGGGGCAGGCAGATGAAAAACTGTTTTTT.

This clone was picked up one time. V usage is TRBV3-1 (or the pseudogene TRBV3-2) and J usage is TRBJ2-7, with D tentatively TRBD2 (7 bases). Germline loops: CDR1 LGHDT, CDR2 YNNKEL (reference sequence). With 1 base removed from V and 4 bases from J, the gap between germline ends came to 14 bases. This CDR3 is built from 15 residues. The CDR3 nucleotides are TGTGCCAGCAGCCAAGCCCCGGGGGGCGGTTACGAGCAGTACTTC. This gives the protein CASSQAPGGGYEQYF.

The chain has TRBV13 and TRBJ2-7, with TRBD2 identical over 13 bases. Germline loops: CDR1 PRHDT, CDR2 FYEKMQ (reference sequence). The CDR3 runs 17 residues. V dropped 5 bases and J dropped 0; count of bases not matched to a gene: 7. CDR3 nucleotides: TGTGCCAGCAGCAGGACTAGCGGGGGCCTTCGCTCCTACGAGCAGTACTTC. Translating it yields CASSRTSGGLRSYEQYF.

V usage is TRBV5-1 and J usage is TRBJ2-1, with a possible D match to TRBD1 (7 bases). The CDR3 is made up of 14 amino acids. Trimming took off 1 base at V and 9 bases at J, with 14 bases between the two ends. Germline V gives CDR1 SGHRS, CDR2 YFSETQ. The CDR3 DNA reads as TGCGCCAGCAGCTTGAAGACAGGGACTGGTGAGCAGTTCTTC. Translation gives CASSLKTGTGEQFF.

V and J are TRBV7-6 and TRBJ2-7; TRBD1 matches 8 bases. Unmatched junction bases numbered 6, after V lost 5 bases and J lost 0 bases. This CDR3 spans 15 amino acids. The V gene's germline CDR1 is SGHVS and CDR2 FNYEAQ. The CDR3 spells CASSRWTGPSYEQYF. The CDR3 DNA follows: TGTGCCAGCAGCCGCTGGACAGGGCCCTCCTACGAGCAGTACTTC.

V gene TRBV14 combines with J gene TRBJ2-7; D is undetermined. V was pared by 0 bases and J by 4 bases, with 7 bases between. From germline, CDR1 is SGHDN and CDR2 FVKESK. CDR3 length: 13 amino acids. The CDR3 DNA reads TGTGCCAGCAGCCAAGATATCCAGTACGAGCAGTACTTC. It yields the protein CASSQDIQYEQYF.

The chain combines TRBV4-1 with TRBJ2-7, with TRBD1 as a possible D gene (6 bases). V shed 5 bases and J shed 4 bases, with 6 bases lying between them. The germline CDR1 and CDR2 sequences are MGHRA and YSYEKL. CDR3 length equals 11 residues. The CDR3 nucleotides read TGCGCCAGCAGCGACAGGTACGAGCAGTACTTC. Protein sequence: CASSDRYEQYF.

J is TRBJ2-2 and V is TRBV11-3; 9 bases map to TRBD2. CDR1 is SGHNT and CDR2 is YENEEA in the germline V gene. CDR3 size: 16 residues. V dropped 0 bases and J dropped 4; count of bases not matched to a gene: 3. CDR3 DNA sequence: TGTGCCAGCAGCTTAGATATTAGCGGGGGCACCGGGGAGCTGTTTTTT. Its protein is CASSLDISGGTGELFF.